This T cell receptor (beta chain) was obtained from a study of T cell changes during pregnancy in multiple sclerosis. Germline CDR1 MGHRA, CDR2 YSYEKL. V was pared by 0 bases and J by 5 bases, with 10 bases between. The CDR3 consists of 15 residues. Profiled with immunoSEQ multiplex PCR; TCRdb holds only in-frame clones, not every one. The repertoire holds roughly 29,000 clones, with roughly 91% as singletons. The sample here was CD8+ T cells from peripheral blood mononuclear cells, taken before pregnancy. The V gene is TRBV4-1, the J gene TRBJ2-2, with no clear D. The sequence was collected from a female donor with multiple sclerosis, enrolled in a pregnancy study. CDR3 residues: CASSQDPGRTGELFF. CDR3 bases: TGCGCCAGCAGCCAAGATCCTGGCCGTACCGGGGAGCTGTTTTTT.